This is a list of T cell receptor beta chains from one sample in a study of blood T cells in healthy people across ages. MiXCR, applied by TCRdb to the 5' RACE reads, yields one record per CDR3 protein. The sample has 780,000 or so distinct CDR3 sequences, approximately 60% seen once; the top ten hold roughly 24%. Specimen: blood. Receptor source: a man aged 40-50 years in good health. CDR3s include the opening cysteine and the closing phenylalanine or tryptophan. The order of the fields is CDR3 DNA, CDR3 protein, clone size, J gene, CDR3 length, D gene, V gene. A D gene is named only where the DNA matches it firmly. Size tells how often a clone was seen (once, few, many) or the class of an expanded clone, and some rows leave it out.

CDR3nt: TGCAGTGCTATAGGGGGCTCTAGCACAGATACGCAGTATTTT
CDR3aa: CSAIGGSSTDTQYF
abundance: -
j_gene: TRBJ2-3
len: 14
d_gene: TRBD1
v_gene: TRBV20-1

CDR3nt: TGTGCCAGCAGTTTATCGCGATTATCTGGCTACACCTTC
CDR3aa: CASSLSRLSGYTF
abundance: -
j_gene: TRBJ1-2
len: 13
d_gene: -
v_gene: TRBV12-3/TRBV12-4

CDR3nt: TGCGCCAGCAGCTTGGACGCTAGACCAAATACGCAGTATTTT
CDR3aa: CASSLDARPNTQYF
abundance: once
j_gene: TRBJ2-3
len: 14
d_gene: -
v_gene: TRBV5-1

CDR3nt: TGTGCCAGCAAGGATAAGGGGGGTGAGAATTCACCCCTCCACTTT
CDR3aa: CASKDKGGENSPLHF
abundance: few
j_gene: TRBJ1-6
len: 15
d_gene: -
v_gene: TRBV25-1

CDR3nt: TGTGCCAGCAGTTGGGACGGAAACAATTCACCCCTCCACTTT
CDR3aa: CASSWDGNNSPLHF
abundance: -
j_gene: TRBJ1-6
len: 14
d_gene: -
v_gene: TRBV6-2/TRBV6-3

CDR3nt: TGTGCCAGCAGTTATCGTACCGCTTCGGGACCTACAACCTACGAGCAGTACTTC
CDR3aa: CASSYRTASGPTTYEQYF
abundance: -
j_gene: TRBJ2-7
len: 18
d_gene: -
v_gene: TRBV6-2/TRBV6-3

CDR3nt: TGCGCCAGCAGCCAAACGGACAGCCCCGCATTGGAGCAGTACTTC
CDR3aa: CASSQTDSPALEQYF
abundance: -
j_gene: TRBJ2-4
len: 15
d_gene: -
v_gene: TRBV4-1

CDR3nt: TGCGCCAGCAGCCAAGACACAACCCTCACAGATACGCAGTATTTT
CDR3aa: CASSQDTTLTDTQYF
abundance: -
j_gene: TRBJ2-3
len: 15
d_gene: -
v_gene: TRBV5-1

CDR3nt: TGTGCCAGCAACTCCGTCCTGGAGACCCAGTACTTC
CDR3aa: CASNSVLETQYF
abundance: -
j_gene: TRBJ2-5
len: 12
d_gene: -
v_gene: TRBV7-2

CDR3nt: TGTGCCAGCAGCTTAACCTCTCTTGGAGGAGGCTACACCTTC
CDR3aa: CASSLTSLGGGYTF
abundance: -
j_gene: TRBJ1-2
len: 14
d_gene: -
v_gene: TRBV7-2

CDR3nt: TGTGCCAGCACGGGAGATGGCACAGATACGCAGTATTTT
CDR3aa: CASTGDGTDTQYF
abundance: few
j_gene: TRBJ2-3
len: 13
d_gene: -
v_gene: TRBV6-5

CDR3nt: TGCAGTGCCGAGAGGGGAACCAAAAACATTCAGTACTTC
CDR3aa: CSAERGTKNIQYF
abundance: -
j_gene: TRBJ2-4
len: 13
d_gene: -
v_gene: TRBV20-1